Here is one TCR beta chain with its context. The sample comes from a study of blood T cell repertoires in COVID-19. Overall study context: The United States, Italy and Spain provided the acute and convalescent COVID-19 samples.

Individuals aged 18 to 89 years were recruited from 24 US areas. Participant-reported clinical history was the basis for cohort assignment. How the authors handled the data: Amplification with reference gene primers provided the estimates of nucleated cell counts. Sequenced by immunoSEQ multiplex PCR; TCRdb stores in-frame clones only, minus some. That table furnishes V, J and clone size, whereas the DNA furnished D and trimming. The sample shows 300,000 to 500,000 clones, approximately 91% of them seen only once. There are 15 residues in the CDR3. Per germline, CDR1 SNHLY and CDR2 FYNNEI. V lost 3 bases to trimming and J lost 8 bases, with 19 bases between them.

The chain is built from TRBV2 and TRBJ1-2; D perhaps matches TRBD1 (6 bases). The material sequenced was PBMCs or T cells enriched from blood (not recorded which). The TCR sequence derives from a woman in her 40s with acute COVID-19. The CDR3 here is CASSELPPGGRGYTF. As DNA, the CDR3 is TGTGCCAGCAGTGAGCTACCCCCGGGGGGGCGAGGCTACACCTTC.